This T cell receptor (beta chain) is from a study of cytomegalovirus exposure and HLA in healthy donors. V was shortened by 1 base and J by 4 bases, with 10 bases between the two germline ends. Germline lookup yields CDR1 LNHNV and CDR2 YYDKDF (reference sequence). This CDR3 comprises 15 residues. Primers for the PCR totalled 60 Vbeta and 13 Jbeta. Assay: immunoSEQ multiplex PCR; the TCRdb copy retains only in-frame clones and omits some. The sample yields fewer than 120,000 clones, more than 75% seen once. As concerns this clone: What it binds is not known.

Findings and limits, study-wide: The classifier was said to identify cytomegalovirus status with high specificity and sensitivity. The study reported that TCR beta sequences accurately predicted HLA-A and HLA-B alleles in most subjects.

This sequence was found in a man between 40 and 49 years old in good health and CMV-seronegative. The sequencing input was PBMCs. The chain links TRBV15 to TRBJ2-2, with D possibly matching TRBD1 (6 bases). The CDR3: CATSRGPGATGELFF. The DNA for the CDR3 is TGTGCCACCAGCAGAGGCCCAGGGGCCACCGGGGAGCTGTTTTTT.